The sequence of this T cell receptor (beta chain) was determined in a study of blood T cells in healthy people across ages. Together with a sample-barcoded 5' primer, a J-beta primer mix was included in a second PCR lasting roughly 6 to 12 cycles. TCRdb used MiXCR to reprocess the 5' RACE reads, holding one entry per CDR3 protein. The sample records 450,000 to 700,000 distinct CDR3 sequences, roughly a quarter being singletons. There are 11 residues in the CDR3. General study findings and limits: Compared with aged donors, long-lived donors showed fewer expanded clones, suggesting selection.

With regard to this clonotype: The antigen remains undetermined. A junction end diverges from the germline sequence, so it may reflect a read error.

The clonotype originates from a woman between 70 and 85 years old in good health. V is TRBV12-3 or TRBV12-4 and J is TRBJ2-3; D remains unclear. The sequencing input was blood. The CDR3 here is CASVNTDTQYF. For the CDR3, the DNA is TGTGCCAGCGTGAACACAGATACGCAATATTTT.